Many counts were recorded for the clone carrying this TCR beta chain. What it binds is not known. An absence of ophthalmopathy progression within 18 months meant stable Graves' hyperthyroidism. Thyroid ultrasound and orbital computed tomography, with clinical symptoms and serum thyroxine and TRAb, informed diagnoses. These data come from a study of T cells in Graves' hyperthyroidism and ophthalmopathy. Findings and limits, study-wide: A model built on 13 V-J features separated ophthalmopathy from stable hyperthyroidism. In the blood, most expanded thyroid clonotypes above 0.001 appeared as well.

The TCR beta CDR3 regions underwent amplification using RNA transcripts as the source. HTBI primers drove first-round RT-PCR of the TCR CDR3. One entry per CDR3 protein results from TCRdb running MiXCR on the multiplex PCR reads. This table has roughly 580,000 distinct CDR3 sequences, just over 45% appearing once. The V end was cut by 5 bases, the J end by 2 bases, with 7 bases between. Germline V gene lookup returns CDR1 MGHDK and CDR2 SYGVNS. CDR3 length: 12 residues. V gene TRBV25-1 combines with J gene TRBJ2-7; D may be TRBD2 (5 bases). The TCR originated in a woman younger than 35 with Graves' hyperthyroidism. The sequencing input was peripheral blood or thyroid tissue (not recorded which). The CDR3 loop reads CASSSGPYEQYF. In nucleotides, the CDR3 is TGTGCCAGCAGTAGCGGCCCCTACGAGCAGTACTTC.